This T cell receptor (beta chain) was sequenced in a study of blood T cell repertoires in COVID-19. Study in general: Samples came from the United States, Italy and Spain, spanning acute and convalescent COVID-19.

Produced via immunoSEQ multiplex PCR; TCRdb's table is partial and in-frame only. Counted here are 250,000 to 350,000 clones, 90% occurring once; the ten biggest clones make up about 6.8%. The CDR3 covers 14 residues. The V and J ends lost 4 bases and 0 bases, in that order; junction bases with no gene match: 0. Per germline, CDR1 PRHDT and CDR2 FYEKMQ (reference sequence). What was sequenced was peripheral blood. V usage is TRBV13 and J usage is TRBJ1-1; TRBD1 matches at 9 bases. This sequence originates from a woman in her twenties or thirties with COVID-19, enrolled during active disease. The CDR3: CASSWDRVNTEAFF. The DNA of the CDR3 is TGTGCCAGCAGCTGGGACAGGGTGAACACTGAAGCTTTCTTT.